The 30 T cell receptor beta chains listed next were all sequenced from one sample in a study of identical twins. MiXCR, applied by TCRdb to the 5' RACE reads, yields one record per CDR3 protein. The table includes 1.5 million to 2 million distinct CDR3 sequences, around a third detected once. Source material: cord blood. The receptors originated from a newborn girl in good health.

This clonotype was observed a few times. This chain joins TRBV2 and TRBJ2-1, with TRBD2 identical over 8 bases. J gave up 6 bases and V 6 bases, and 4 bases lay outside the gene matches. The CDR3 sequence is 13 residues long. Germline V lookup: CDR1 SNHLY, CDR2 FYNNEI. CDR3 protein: CASRAGLVNEQFF. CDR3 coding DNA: TGTGCCAGCAGGGCGGGACTAGTCAATGAGCAGTTCTTC.

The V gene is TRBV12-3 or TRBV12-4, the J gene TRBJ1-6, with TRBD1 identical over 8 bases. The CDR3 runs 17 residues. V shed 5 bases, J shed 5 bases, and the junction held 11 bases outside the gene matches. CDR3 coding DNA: TGTGCCAGCAGTCGCACTACAGGGGGAAGGGATAATTCACCCCTCCACTTT. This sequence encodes CASSRTTGGRDNSPLHF.

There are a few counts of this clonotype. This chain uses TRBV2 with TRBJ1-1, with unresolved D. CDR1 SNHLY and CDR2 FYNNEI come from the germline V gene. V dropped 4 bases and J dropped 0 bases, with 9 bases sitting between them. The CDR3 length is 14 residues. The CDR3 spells CASSGGVMNTEAFF. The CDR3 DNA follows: TGTGCCAGCAGTGGTGGGGTTATGAACACTGAAGCTTTCTTT.

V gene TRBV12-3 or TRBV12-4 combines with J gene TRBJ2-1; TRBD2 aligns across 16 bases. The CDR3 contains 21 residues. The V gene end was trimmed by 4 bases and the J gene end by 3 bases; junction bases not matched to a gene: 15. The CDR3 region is CASSSLTRGLAGGRSYNEQFF. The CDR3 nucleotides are TGTGCCAGCAGTTCCTTAACCCGGGGACTAGCGGGGGGGCGGAGCTACAATGAGCAGTTCTTC.

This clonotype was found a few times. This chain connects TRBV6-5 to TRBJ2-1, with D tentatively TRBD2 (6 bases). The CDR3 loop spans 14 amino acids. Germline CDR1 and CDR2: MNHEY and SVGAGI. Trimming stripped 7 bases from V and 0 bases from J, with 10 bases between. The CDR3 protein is CASMGAGSYNEQFF. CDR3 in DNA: TGTGCCAGCATGGGAGCGGGCTCCTACAATGAGCAGTTCTTC.

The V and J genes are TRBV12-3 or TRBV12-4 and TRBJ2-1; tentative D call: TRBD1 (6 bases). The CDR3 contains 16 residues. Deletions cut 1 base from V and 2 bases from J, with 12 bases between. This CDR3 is CASSLGTAITYNEQFF. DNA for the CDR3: TGTGCCAGCAGTTTAGGGACAGCCATAACCTACAATGAGCAGTTCTTC.

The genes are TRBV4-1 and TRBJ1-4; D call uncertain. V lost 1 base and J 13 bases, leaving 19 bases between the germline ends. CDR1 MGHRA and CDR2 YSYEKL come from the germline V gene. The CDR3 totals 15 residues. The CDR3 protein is CASSQVVDGGPGLFF. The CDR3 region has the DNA TGCGCCAGCAGCCAAGTTGTGGACGGAGGTCCTGGACTGTTTTTT.

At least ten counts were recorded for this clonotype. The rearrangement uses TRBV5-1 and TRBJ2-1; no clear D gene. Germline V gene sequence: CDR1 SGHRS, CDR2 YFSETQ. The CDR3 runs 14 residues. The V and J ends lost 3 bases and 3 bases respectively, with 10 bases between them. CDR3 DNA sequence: TGCGCCAGCAGCTACAAGAGTGGCTACAATGAGCAGTTCTTC. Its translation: CASSYKSGYNEQFF. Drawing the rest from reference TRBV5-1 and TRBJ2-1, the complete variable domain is KAGVTQTPRYLIKTRGQQVTLSCSPISGHRSVSWYQQTPGQGLQFLFEYFSETQRNKGNFPGRFSGRQFSNSRSEMNVSTLELGDSALYLCASSYKSGYNEQFFGPGTRLTVL.

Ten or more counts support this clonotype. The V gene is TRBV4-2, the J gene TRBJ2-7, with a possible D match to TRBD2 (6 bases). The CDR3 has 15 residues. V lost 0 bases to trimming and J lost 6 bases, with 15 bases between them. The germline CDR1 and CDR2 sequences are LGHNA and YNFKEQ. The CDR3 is CASSQDWLGGAEQYF. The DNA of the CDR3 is TGTGCCAGCAGCCAAGATTGGCTGGGGGGAGCCGAGCAGTACTTC.

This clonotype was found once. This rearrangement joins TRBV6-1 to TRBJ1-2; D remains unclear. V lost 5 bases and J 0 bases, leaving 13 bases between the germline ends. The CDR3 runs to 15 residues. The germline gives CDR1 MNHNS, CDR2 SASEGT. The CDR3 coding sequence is TGTGCCAGCAGTTCCGGACGGAGAGCTAACTATGGCTACACCTTC. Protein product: CASSSGRRANYGYTF.

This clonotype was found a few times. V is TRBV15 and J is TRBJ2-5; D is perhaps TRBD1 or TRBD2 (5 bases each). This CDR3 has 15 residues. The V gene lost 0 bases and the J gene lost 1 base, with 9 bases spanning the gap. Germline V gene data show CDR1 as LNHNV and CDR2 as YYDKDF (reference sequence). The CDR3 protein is CATSRDRGFQETQYF. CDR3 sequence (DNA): TGTGCCACCAGCAGAGATCGGGGCTTCCAAGAGACCCAGTACTTC.

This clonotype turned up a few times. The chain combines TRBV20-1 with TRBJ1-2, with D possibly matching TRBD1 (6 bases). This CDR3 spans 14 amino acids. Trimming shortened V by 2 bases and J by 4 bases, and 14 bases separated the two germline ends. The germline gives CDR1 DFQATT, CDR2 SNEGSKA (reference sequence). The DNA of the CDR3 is TGCAGTGCTAGACGCCCCGGCAGGGGCTATGGCTACACCTTC. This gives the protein CSARRPGRGYGYTF.

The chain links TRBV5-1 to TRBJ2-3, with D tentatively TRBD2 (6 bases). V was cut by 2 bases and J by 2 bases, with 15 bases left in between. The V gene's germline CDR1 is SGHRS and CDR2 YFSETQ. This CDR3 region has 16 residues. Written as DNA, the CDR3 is TGCGCCAGCAGCTTAATACTAGCCGATTACACAGATACGCAGTATTTT. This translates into CASSLILADYTDTQYF.

CDR3 coding DNA: TGTGCCAGCAGCTTAGGGAGGGGGCGAAGTGAAAAACTGTTTTTT. It encodes CASSLGRGRSEKLFF. V is TRBV7-6 and J is TRBJ1-4; 7 bases fit TRBD1. The CDR3 sequence is 15 residues long. CDR1 and CDR2 from the germline V gene are SGHVS and FNYEAQ. V lost 1 base and J lost 7; bases outside the gene matches: 6.

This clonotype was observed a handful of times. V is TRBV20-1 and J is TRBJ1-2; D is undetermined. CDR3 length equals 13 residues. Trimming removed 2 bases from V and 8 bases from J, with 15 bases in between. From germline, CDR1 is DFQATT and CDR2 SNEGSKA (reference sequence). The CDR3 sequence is CSARFQKVGGYTF. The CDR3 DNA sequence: TGCAGTGCTAGATTTCAGAAGGTGGGGGGCTACACCTTC.

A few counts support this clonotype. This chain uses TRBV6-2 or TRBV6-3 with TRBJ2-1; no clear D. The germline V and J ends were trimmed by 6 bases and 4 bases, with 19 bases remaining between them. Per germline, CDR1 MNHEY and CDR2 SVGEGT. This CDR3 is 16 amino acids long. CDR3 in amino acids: CASRVQDSPIYNEQFF. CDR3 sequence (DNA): TGTGCCAGCAGAGTTCAAGACTCACCAATTTACAATGAGCAGTTCTTC.

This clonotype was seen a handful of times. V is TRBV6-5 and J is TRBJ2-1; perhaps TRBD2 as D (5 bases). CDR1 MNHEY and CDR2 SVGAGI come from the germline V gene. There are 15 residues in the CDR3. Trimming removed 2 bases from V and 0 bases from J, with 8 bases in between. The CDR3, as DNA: TGTGCCAGCAGTTACGGACTCCGCTCCTACAATGAGCAGTTCTTC. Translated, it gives CASSYGLRSYNEQFF.

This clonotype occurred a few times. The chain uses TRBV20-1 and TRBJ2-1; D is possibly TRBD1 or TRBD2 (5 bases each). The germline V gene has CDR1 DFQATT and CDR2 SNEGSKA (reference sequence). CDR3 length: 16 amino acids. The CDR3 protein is CRASGTRVGSFNEQFF. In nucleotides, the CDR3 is TGCAGGGCGTCCGGGACGAGAGTGGGAAGTTTCAATGAGCAGTTCTTC.

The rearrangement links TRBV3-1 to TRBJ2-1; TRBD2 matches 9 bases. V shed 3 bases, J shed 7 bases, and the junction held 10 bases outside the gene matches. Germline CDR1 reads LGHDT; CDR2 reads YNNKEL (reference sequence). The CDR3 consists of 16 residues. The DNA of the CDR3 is TGTGCCAGCAGCCATCCCTTTTTAGCGGGAGTAAATGAGCAGTTCTTC. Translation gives CASSHPFLAGVNEQFF.

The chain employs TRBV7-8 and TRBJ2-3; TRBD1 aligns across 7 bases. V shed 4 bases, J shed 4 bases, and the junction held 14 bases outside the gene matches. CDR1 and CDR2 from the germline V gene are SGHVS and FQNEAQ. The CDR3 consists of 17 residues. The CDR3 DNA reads TGTGCCAGCAGCTGGACAGGCCCTTCGTTTATCCCAGATACGCAGTATTTT. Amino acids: CASSWTGPSFIPDTQYF.

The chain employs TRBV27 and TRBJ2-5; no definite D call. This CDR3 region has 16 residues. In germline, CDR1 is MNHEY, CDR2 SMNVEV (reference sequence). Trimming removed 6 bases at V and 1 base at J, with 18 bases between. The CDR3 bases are TGTGCCAGCAGCGACCGACCTTACCTGACCCAAGAGACCCAGTACTTC. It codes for CASSDRPYLTQETQYF.

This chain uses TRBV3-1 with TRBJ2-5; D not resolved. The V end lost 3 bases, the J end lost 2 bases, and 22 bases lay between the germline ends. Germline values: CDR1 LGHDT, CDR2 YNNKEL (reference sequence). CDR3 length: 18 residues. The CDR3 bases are TGTGCCAGCAGCCACTACCCTCGGGTAGCTGGGCTTCAAGAGACCCAGTACTTC. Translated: CASSHYPRVAGLQETQYF.

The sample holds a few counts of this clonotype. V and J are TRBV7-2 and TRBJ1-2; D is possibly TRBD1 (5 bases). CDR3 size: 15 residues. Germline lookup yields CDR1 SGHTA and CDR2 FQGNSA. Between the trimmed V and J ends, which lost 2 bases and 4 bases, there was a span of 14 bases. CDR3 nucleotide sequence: TGTGCCAGCAGCTTAAGGGACTGGGCCCGCTATGGCTACACCTTC. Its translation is CASSLRDWARYGYTF.

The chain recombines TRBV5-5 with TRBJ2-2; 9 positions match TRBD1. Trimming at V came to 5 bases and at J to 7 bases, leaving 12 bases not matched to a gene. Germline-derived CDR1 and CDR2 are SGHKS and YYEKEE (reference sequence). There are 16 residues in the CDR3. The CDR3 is CASSSAGTGKDGELFF. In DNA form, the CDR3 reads TGTGCCAGCAGTTCGGCGGGGACAGGGAAAGACGGGGAGCTGTTTTTT.

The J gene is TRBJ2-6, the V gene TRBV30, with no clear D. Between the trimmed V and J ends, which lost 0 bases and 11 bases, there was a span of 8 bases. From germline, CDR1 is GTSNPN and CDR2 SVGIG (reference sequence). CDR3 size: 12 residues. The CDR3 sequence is CAWSVIIDVLTF. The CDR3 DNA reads TGTGCCTGGAGTGTAATAATAGACGTCCTGACTTTC.

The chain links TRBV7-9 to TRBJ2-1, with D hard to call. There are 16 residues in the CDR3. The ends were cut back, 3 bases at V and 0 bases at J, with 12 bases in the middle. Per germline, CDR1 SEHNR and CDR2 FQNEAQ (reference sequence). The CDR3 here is CASSLTSLGSYNEQFF. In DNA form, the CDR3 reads TGTGCCAGCAGCTTGACCTCATTGGGCTCCTACAATGAGCAGTTCTTC.

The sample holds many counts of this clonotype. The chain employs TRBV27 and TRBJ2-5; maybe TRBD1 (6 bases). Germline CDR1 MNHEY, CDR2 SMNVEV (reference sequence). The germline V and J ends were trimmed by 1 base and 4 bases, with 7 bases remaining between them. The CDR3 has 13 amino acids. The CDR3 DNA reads TGTGCCAGCAGTTTATGGGGGCGAGAGACCCAGTACTTC. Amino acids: CASSLWGRETQYF.

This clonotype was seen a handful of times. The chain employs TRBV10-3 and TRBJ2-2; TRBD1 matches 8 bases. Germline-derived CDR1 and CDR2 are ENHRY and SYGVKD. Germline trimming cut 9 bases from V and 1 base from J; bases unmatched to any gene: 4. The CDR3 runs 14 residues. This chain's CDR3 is CAITGTGNTGELFF. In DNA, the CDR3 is TGTGCCATTACCGGGACAGGGAACACCGGGGAGCTGTTTTTT.

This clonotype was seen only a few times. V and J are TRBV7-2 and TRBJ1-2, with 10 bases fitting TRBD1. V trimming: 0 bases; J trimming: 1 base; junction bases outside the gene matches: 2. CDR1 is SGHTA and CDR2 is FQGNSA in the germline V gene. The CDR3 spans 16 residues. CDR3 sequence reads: CASSLAWDRGNYGYTF. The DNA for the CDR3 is TGTGCCAGCAGCTTAGCATGGGACAGGGGTAACTATGGCTACACCTTC.

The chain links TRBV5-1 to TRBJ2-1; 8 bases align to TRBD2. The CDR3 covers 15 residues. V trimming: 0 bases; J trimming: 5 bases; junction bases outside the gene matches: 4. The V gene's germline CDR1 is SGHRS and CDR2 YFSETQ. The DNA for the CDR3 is TGCGCCAGCAGCTTGGGCGGGAGGCTACACAATGAGCAGTTCTTC. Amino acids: CASSLGGRLHNEQFF.